A selection of T cell receptor beta chains follows, all from one sample in a study of siplizumab effects on memory and regulatory T cells. The assay was immunoSEQ multiplex PCR, and TCRdb's table has in-frame clones only and misses some. The sample yields roughly 100,000 clones, about 94% seen once. The sequenced sample consisted of CD4+ T cells sorted from blood. These receptors originate from a human donor in good health. The CDR3 runs from the conserved cysteine through the conserved F or W. The D gene is left open where the match is weak. Clone size appears in some rows only: once, few, many, or a class for an expanded clone.

CDR3 protein: CASSKESGSSREAFF
CDR3 DNA: TGTGCCAGCAGCAAGGAGTCCGGGTCATCCAGGGAAGCTTTCTTT
D gene: NA
V gene: TRBV6-1
clone size: NA
J gene: TRBJ1-1

CDR3 protein: CASLTKGAATDTQYF
CDR3 DNA: TGTGCCAGCCTCACCAAAGGGGCGGCCACAGATACGCAGTATTTT
D gene: NA
V gene: TRBV28
clone size: once
J gene: TRBJ2-3

CDR3 protein: CASSLQGTEAFF
CDR3 DNA: TGTGCCAGCAGCTTGCAAGGCACTGAAGCTTTCTTT
D gene: NA
V gene: TRBV5-4
clone size: NA
J gene: TRBJ1-1

CDR3 protein: CASTGLAAGEETQYF
CDR3 DNA: TGTGCCAGCACTGGACTAGCGGCTGGGGAAGAGACCCAGTACTTC
D gene: TRBD2
V gene: TRBV19
clone size: NA
J gene: TRBJ2-5

CDR3 protein: CASSALTPNQPQHF
CDR3 DNA: TGTGCCAGTAGTGCCTTGACACCGAATCAGCCCCAGCATTTT
D gene: NA
V gene: TRBV19
clone size: once
J gene: TRBJ1-5

CDR3 protein: CASSYWGQMNTGELFF
CDR3 DNA: TGTGCCAGCAGTTACTGGGGACAGATGAACACCGGGGAGCTGTTTTTT
D gene: TRBD1
V gene: TRBV6-5
clone size: once
J gene: TRBJ2-2

CDR3 protein: CASSVHPEGRYEQYF
CDR3 DNA: TGTGCCAGCAGCGTTCACCCGGAGGGCCGCTACGAGCAGTACTTC
D gene: NA
V gene: TRBV9
clone size: NA
J gene: TRBJ2-7

CDR3 protein: CASRPGGRYNEQFF
CDR3 DNA: TGTGCCAGCAGACCAGGTGGACGATACAATGAGCAGTTCTTC
D gene: NA
V gene: TRBV28
clone size: NA
J gene: TRBJ2-1

CDR3 protein: CASSASGAGNTIYF
CDR3 DNA: TGTGCCAGCAGTGCTTCAGGGGCTGGAAACACCATATATTTT
D gene: NA
V gene: TRBV6-1
clone size: NA
J gene: TRBJ1-3

CDR3 protein: CASSAHGNTGELFF
CDR3 DNA: TGTGCCAGCAGCGCTCACGGAAACACCGGGGAGCTGTTTTTT
D gene: NA
V gene: TRBV9
clone size: once
J gene: TRBJ2-2

CDR3 protein: CASKGNTEAFF
CDR3 DNA: TGTGCCAGCAAAGGGAACACTGAAGCTTTCTTT
D gene: NA
V gene: TRBV6-5
clone size: NA
J gene: TRBJ1-1

CDR3 protein: CASTTDRINGYTF
CDR3 DNA: TGTGCCAGCACCACCGACAGGATAAATGGCTACACCTTC
D gene: NA
V gene: TRBV19
clone size: NA
J gene: TRBJ1-2

CDR3 protein: CASSSSRNQPQHF
CDR3 DNA: TGTGCCAGCAGTTCCTCGCGCAATCAGCCCCAGCATTTT
D gene: NA
V gene: TRBV28
clone size: NA
J gene: TRBJ1-5

CDR3 protein: CASSVRRGLGNEQFF
CDR3 DNA: TGCGCCAGCAGTGTTCGTCGAGGACTAGGGAATGAGCAGTTCTTC
D gene: TRBD2
V gene: TRBV10-1
clone size: NA
J gene: TRBJ2-1

CDR3 protein: CAWSVRGPVAFF
CDR3 DNA: TGTGCCTGGAGTGTTCGGGGGCCGGTAGCTTTCTTT
D gene: NA
V gene: TRBV30
clone size: once
J gene: TRBJ1-1

CDR3 protein: CASSSPGLGVHDTQYF
CDR3 DNA: TGCGCCAGCAGCTCCCCGGGACTAGGGGTTCACGATACGCAGTATTTT
D gene: TRBD2
V gene: TRBV5-1
clone size: once
J gene: TRBJ2-3

CDR3 protein: CASSRTRGAYNEQFF
CDR3 DNA: TGTGCCAGCAGCCGGACCAGGGGAGCTTACAATGAGCAGTTCTTC
D gene: NA
V gene: TRBV7-3
clone size: NA
J gene: TRBJ2-1

CDR3 protein: CASSRLGSTDTQYF
CDR3 DNA: TGTGCCAGTAGTCGTTTGGGAAGCACAGATACGCAGTATTTT
D gene: NA
V gene: TRBV19
clone size: NA
J gene: TRBJ2-3

CDR3 protein: CASHLGRGRELAEAFF
CDR3 DNA: TGTGCCAGCCATCTAGGGAGGGGGCGGGAACTGGCTGAAGCTTTCTTT
D gene: TRBD1
V gene: TRBV28
clone size: NA
J gene: TRBJ1-1

CDR3 protein: CASSLAPGGNQPQHF
CDR3 DNA: TGTGCCAGTAGTCTCGCTCCGGGAGGAAATCAGCCCCAGCATTTT
D gene: NA
V gene: TRBV19
clone size: few
J gene: TRBJ1-5

CDR3 protein: CASSLTGVGKGEQFF
CDR3 DNA: TGTGCCAGCAGTTTAACCGGAGTGGGAAAGGGTGAGCAGTTCTTC
D gene: NA
V gene: TRBV27
clone size: NA
J gene: TRBJ2-1

CDR3 protein: CASSLRGLNGYTF
CDR3 DNA: TGTGCCAGCAGCTTACGGGGTTTGAATGGCTACACCTTC
D gene: NA
V gene: TRBV5-4
clone size: NA
J gene: TRBJ1-2

CDR3 protein: CASSLDPGGFGTQYF
CDR3 DNA: TGTGCCAGCAGCTTAGATCCGGGGGGGTTCGGTACGCAGTATTTT
D gene: TRBD2
V gene: TRBV7-2
clone size: NA
J gene: TRBJ2-3

CDR3 protein: CASSIARVSSYEQYF
CDR3 DNA: TGTGCCAGTAGTATAGCCAGGGTTTCCTCCTACGAGCAGTACTTC
D gene: NA
V gene: TRBV19
clone size: NA
J gene: TRBJ2-7

CDR3 protein: CASSLRLAGRTGELFF
CDR3 DNA: TGTGCCAGCAGCTTACGTCTAGCGGGAAGGACCGGGGAGCTGTTTTTT
D gene: TRBD2
V gene: TRBV11-1
clone size: NA
J gene: TRBJ2-2

CDR3 protein: CASRDYTSTDTQYF
CDR3 DNA: TGTGCCAGCCGGGACTATACTTCCACAGATACGCAGTATTTT
D gene: TRBD2
V gene: TRBV19
clone size: NA
J gene: TRBJ2-3

CDR3 protein: CASSGGGAASTDTQYF
CDR3 DNA: TGTGCCAGCAGTGGAGGGGGGGCCGCTAGCACAGATACGCAGTATTTT
D gene: NA
V gene: TRBV28
clone size: NA
J gene: TRBJ2-3

CDR3 protein: CAWTARETQYF
CDR3 DNA: TGTGCCTGGACAGCTAGGGAGACCCAGTACTTC
D gene: NA
V gene: TRBV30
clone size: NA
J gene: TRBJ2-5

CDR3 protein: CASSLSGMRGYTF
CDR3 DNA: TGTGCCAGCAGCTTGTCCGGGATGCGCGGCTACACCTTC
D gene: NA
V gene: TRBV5-6
clone size: NA
J gene: TRBJ1-2

CDR3 protein: CASSQDGYPRANEKLFF
CDR3 DNA: TGTGCCAGCAGCCAAGATGGGTACCCGCGGGCTAATGAAAAACTGTTTTTT
D gene: NA
V gene: TRBV14
clone size: NA
J gene: TRBJ1-4

CDR3 protein: CASSQRGGDRAYGYTF
CDR3 DNA: TGTGCCAGCAGCCAGAGAGGTGGGGACAGGGCCTATGGCTACACCTTC
D gene: TRBD1
V gene: TRBV14
clone size: NA
J gene: TRBJ1-2

CDR3 protein: CASNLGGQTYEQYF
CDR3 DNA: TGTGCCAGCAACCTGGGGGGACAGACCTACGAGCAGTACTTC
D gene: NA
V gene: TRBV6-1
clone size: NA
J gene: TRBJ2-7

CDR3 protein: CASSYSPVTHTQYF
CDR3 DNA: TGTGCCAGCAGTTACTCCCCTGTTACACATACGCAGTATTTT
D gene: NA
V gene: TRBV6-6
clone size: NA
J gene: TRBJ2-3

CDR3 protein: CASSNEGGYVDEQFF
CDR3 DNA: TGCGCCAGCAGCAATGAGGGGGGGTATGTCGATGAGCAGTTCTTC
D gene: NA
V gene: TRBV5-1
clone size: NA
J gene: TRBJ2-1

CDR3 protein: CASNTIRWTSGRNPYEQYF
CDR3 DNA: TGTGCCAGCAACACCATAAGGTGGACTAGCGGGAGAAATCCCTACGAGCAGTACTTC
D gene: TRBD2
V gene: TRBV11-2
clone size: NA
J gene: TRBJ2-7